This TCR beta chain was identified in a study of identifying expanded T cells in peripheral blood. General study points: Across healthy donors, higher total template counts meant significantly greater approximately 2-week count variance. Over around two and four weeks, about 17 and 20 clones changed, versus around 1.3 between replicates.

Measured with immunoSEQ multiplex PCR; TCRdb has only the in-frame clones, and not every one. Of 90,000 or so clones listed, more than 75% are singletons. Collection occurred without any documented infections or immune events in donors. Germline CDR1 and CDR2: GTSNPN and SVGIG (reference sequence). V was clipped by 2 bases and J by 7 bases, with 18 bases between them. There are 14 residues in the CDR3. In regard to this clone: Its matching antigen is unknown.

This receptor was taken from a person aged 18 to 75 in good health. The J gene is TRBJ2-7, the V gene TRBV30; D is perhaps TRBD1 (6 bases). Specimen: blood. DNA of the CDR3: TGTGCCTGGAGTTTGCAGGGGAACAATTGGGAGCAGTACTTC. This codes for CAWSLQGNNWEQYF.